This T cell receptor beta chain was recorded in a study of blood T cell repertoires in COVID-19. Study-level information: The United States, Italy and Spain supplied acute and convalescent COVID-19 samples.

The repertoire was sequenced with immunoSEQ multiplex PCR; TCRdb's copy has only in-frame clones and lacks some. Of about 260,000 clones listed, approximately 91% are singletons. Trimming removed 4 bases from V and 7 bases from J, with 10 bases in between. Per germline, CDR1 KGHDR and CDR2 SFDVKD. CDR3 length equals 13 residues. This TCR derives from a young adult with COVID-19, enrolled during active disease. Sequencing was performed on peripheral blood. The chain recombines TRBV24-1 with TRBJ2-1; TRBD1 might be the D (6 bases). DNA for the CDR3: TGTGCCACCAGTGACATCGACAGGAATGAGCAGTTCTTC. The encoded protein is CATSDIDRNEQFF.